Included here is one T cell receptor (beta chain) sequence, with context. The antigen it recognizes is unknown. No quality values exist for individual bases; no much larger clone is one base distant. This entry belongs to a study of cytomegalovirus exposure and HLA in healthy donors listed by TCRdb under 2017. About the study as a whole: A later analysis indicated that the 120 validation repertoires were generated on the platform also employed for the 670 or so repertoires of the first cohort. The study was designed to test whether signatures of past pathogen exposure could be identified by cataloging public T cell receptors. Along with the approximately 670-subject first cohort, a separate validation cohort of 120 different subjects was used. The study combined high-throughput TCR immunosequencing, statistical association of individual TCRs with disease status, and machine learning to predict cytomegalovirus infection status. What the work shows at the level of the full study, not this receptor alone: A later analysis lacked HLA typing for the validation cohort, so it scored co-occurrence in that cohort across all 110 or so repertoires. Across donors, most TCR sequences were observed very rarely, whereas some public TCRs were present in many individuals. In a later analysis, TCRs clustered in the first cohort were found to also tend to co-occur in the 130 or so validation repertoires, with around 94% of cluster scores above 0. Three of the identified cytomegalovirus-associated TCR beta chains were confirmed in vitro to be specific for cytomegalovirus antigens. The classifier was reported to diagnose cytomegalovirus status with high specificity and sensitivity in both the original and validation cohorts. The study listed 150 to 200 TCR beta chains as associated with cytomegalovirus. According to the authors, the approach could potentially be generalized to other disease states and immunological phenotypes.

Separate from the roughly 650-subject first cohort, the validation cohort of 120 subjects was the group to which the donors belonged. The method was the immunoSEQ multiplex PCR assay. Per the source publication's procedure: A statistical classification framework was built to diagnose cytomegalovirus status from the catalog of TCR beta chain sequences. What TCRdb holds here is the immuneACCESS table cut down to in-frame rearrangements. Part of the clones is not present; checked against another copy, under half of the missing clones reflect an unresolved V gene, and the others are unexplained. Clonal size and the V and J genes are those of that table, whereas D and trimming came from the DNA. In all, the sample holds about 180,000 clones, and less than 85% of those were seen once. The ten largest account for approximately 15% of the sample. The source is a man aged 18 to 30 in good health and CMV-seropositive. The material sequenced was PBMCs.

The CDR3 here reads CASLVVGVGELFF. The nucleotide sequence reads TGTGCCAGCTTAGTCGTCGGAGTCGGGGAGCTGTTTTTT. Here the chain combines TRBV6-1 and TRBJ2-2; a confident D gene designation cannot be given. CDR1 and CDR2, looked up from the germline V gene, are MNHNS and SASEGT. The cysteine opens and the phenylalanine closes a CDR3 of 13 amino acids. The read is trimmed to its CDR3 DNA, 39 bases read in frame from base 1. The junction shows trimming of 8 bases on V and 7 bases on J, plus 14 bases between the germline ends.